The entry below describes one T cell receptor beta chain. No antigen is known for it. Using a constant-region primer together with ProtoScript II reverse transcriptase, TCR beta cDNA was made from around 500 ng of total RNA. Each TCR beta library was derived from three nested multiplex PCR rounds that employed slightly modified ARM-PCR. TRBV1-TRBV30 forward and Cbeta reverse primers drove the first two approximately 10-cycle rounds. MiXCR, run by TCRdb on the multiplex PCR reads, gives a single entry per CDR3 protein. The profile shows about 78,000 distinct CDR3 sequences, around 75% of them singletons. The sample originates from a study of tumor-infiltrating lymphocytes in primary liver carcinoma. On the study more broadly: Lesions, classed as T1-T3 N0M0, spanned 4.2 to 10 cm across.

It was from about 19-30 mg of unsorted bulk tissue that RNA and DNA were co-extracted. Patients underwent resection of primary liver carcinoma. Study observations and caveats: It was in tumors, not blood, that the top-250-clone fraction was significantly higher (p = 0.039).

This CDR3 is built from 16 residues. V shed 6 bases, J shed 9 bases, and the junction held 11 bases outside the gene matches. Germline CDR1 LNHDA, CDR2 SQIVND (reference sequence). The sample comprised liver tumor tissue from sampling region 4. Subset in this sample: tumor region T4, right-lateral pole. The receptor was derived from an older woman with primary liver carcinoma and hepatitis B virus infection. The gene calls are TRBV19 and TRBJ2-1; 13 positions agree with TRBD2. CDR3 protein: CASSRLAGGLVGEQFF. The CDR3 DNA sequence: TGTGCCAGTAGCCGACTAGCGGGAGGCCTCGTGGGTGAGCAGTTCTTC.